This T cell receptor (beta chain) was profiled in a study of blood T cell repertoires in COVID-19. On the study more broadly: From the United States, Italy and Spain came samples of acute and convalescent COVID-19. The cDNA or gDNA used as material had been derived from T cells, B-cell-depleted T cells, or PBMCs.

Measured with immunoSEQ multiplex PCR; TCRdb has only the in-frame clones, and not every one. This table has about 220,000 clones, around four fifths appearing once. CDR1 is SGHRS and CDR2 is YFSETQ in the germline V gene. The junction had 11 bases not matched to a gene; V was cut back by 4 bases and J by 5 bases. The CDR3 contains 16 residues. The TCR originated in an older woman with COVID-19, enrolled during active disease. V usage is TRBV5-1 and J usage is TRBJ2-7; 11 bases match TRBD2. The sequencing input was peripheral blood. CDR3 amino acids: CASSTPKLAGVDEQYF. The CDR3 nucleotides read TGCGCCAGCAGCACTCCAAAACTAGCGGGAGTGGACGAGCAGTACTTC.